The present TCR beta chain was sequenced within a study of prognosis after radiotherapy for stage I lung cancer. Genomic DNA served as the source from which two-round multiplex PCR generated TCR beta CDR3 amplicons. First-round PCR employed TRBV- and TRBJ-specific primers for each gene. Universal primers featured in the second PCR round. TCRdb recomputed calls from the multiplex PCR reads with MiXCR, one row per CDR3 protein. Of tens of thousands of distinct CDR3 sequences listed, about 26% are singletons. From germline, CDR1 is DFQATT and CDR2 SNEGSKA (reference sequence). The CDR3 has 15 amino acids. V dropped 5 bases and J dropped 3 bases, with 17 bases sitting between them. Investigators drew about 6 milliliters of peripheral blood at each of two time points. This clonotype was detected ten times or more. Its antigen is not identified. The study's findings and limits: The study found lower Shannon entropy after stereotactic body radiation therapy in patients who developed distant metastases. There was a fall in unique TCR clone counts after stereotactic body radiation therapy, median 10,088 versus 6,861.

The chain employs TRBV20-1 and TRBJ1-5, with D possibly matching TRBD1 (5 bases). This TCR was sampled from a donor aged 50 or older with non-small cell lung cancer. The sequencing here drew on PBMCs, taken before or after stereotactic body radiation therapy (not recorded which). The CDR3, as DNA: TGCAGTGCTGGACAACCGGGCGGGAACAATCAGCCCCAGCATTTT. It translates to CSAGQPGGNNQPQHF.